A single sample is the source of the 32 T cell receptor beta chains below, sequenced in a study of cytomegalovirus exposure and HLA in healthy donors. The PCR ran on 60 Vbeta and 13 Jbeta primers. The protocol was immunoSEQ multiplex PCR, while the TCRdb copy is restricted to in-frame clones and leaves out a portion. The sample has under 110,000 clones; 75% to 85% are singletons. Sequenced sample: PBMCs. The receptors come from a man aged 45-65 years in good health and CMV-seronegative.

The V and J genes are TRBV27 and TRBJ2-7; TRBD2 matches at 7 bases. Germline values: CDR1 MNHEY, CDR2 SMNVEV (reference sequence). The CDR3 runs to 13 residues. Trimming took 10 bases from V and 6 from J; bases not matched to a gene: 12. CDR3 nucleotide sequence: TGTGCCACCGGGGGGTCCACTCGCAGCGAGCAGTACTTC. This sequence encodes CATGGSTRSEQYF.

The chain carries TRBV6-1 and TRBJ1-1, with D possibly matching TRBD1 (5 bases). The CDR3 covers 18 residues. The ends were cut back, 2 bases at V and 5 bases at J, with 24 bases in the middle. Germline V CDR1 and CDR2: MNHNS, SASEGT. CDR3 sequence reads: CASSEIGFSAAGYTEAFF. The CDR3 nucleotides read TGTGCCAGCAGTGAAATTGGGTTTTCTGCGGCAGGGTATACTGAAGCTTTCTTT.

The CDR3 reads CASSGQGIGTGYTF. In DNA form, the CDR3 reads TGTGCCAGCAGTGGACAGGGTATCGGGACTGGCTACACCTTC. The chain uses TRBV6-1 and TRBJ1-2; 7 nucleotides align to TRBD1. Trimming took 4 bases from V and 7 from J; bases not matched to a gene: 9. The length of the CDR3 is 14 residues. CDR1 and CDR2 (germline): MNHNS, SASEGT.

This chain uses TRBV12-5 with TRBJ1-1; possible D gene TRBD1, 6 bases. Trimming shortened V by 7 bases and J by 5 bases, and 14 bases separated the two germline ends. The CDR3 covers 13 residues. CDR1 is LGHNT, CDR2 FRNRAP, per germline. The CDR3 spells CASAPGGRTEAFF. The DNA for the CDR3 is TGTGCTAGTGCCCCGGGGGGGCGAACTGAAGCTTTCTTT.

V gene TRBV30 combines with J gene TRBJ1-3; weak D call: TRBD1 (5 bases). V lost 5 bases and J lost 0, with 14 bases in between. The V gene's germline CDR1 is GTSNPN and CDR2 SVGIG (reference sequence). This CDR3 region has 15 residues. Here the CDR3 DNA reads TGTGCCTGGTCCGTGAGCAGGGCCTCTGGAAACACCATATATTTT. This sequence encodes CAWSVSRASGNTIYF.

The CDR3 nucleotides read TGTGCCAGCAGCCTTGGGGGGACAGATACGCAGTATTTT. Translating it yields CASSLGGTDTQYF. The genes are TRBV11-3 and TRBJ2-3, with D possibly being TRBD2 (6 bases). The CDR3 length is 13 residues. Deletions cut 5 bases from V and 3 bases from J, with 9 bases between. Germline CDR1 is SGHNT and CDR2 is YENEEA.

The V and J genes are TRBV30 and TRBJ1-5; 7 bases agree with TRBD1. Germline V CDR1 and CDR2: GTSNPN, SVGIG (reference sequence). V shed 2 bases and J 4 bases; nucleotides not matched to a gene: 5. CDR3 length: 14 amino acids. CDR3 coding DNA: TGTGCCTGGAGTCTGCAGGGGGGTAATCAGCCCCAGCATTTT. Encoded protein: CAWSLQGGNQPQHF.

The CDR3 spells CASSLAQGSNEQYF. The CDR3 region has the DNA TGTGCCAGCAGCCTCGCGCAGGGAAGCAACGAGCAGTACTTC. The genes are TRBV7-9 and TRBJ2-7; tentative D call: TRBD1 (5 bases). The ends were cut back, 5 bases at V and 5 bases at J, with 16 bases in the middle. Looked up from germline, CDR1 is SEHNR and CDR2 is FQNEAQ (reference sequence). The CDR3 is 14 amino acids.

This rearrangement joins TRBV4-3 to TRBJ1-5, with D hard to call. This CDR3 has 16 residues. Germline CDR1 reads LGHNA; CDR2 reads YSLEER. The ends were cut back, 0 bases at V and 2 bases at J, with 11 bases in the middle. CDR3 region: CASSQDIQVGNQPQHF. CDR3 DNA sequence: TGCGCCAGCAGCCAAGATATTCAGGTCGGCAATCAGCCCCAGCATTTT.

This sequence joins TRBV27 and TRBJ2-3, with no clear D. This CDR3 region has 14 residues. The V end lost 6 bases, the J end lost 4 bases, and 14 bases lay between the germline ends. Germline values: CDR1 MNHEY, CDR2 SMNVEV (reference sequence). CDR3 loop: CASRRLGAPDTQYF. The CDR3 DNA reads TGTGCCAGCAGGCGGTTGGGTGCCCCAGATACGCAGTATTTT.

V and J are TRBV11-2 and TRBJ2-1; TRBD2 agrees at 7 bases. This CDR3 contains 15 residues. Germline V CDR1 and CDR2: SGHAT, FQNNGV. After removal of 1 base from V and 2 bases from J, the junction contained 2 bases not matched to a gene. Here the CDR3 DNA reads TGTGCCAGCAGCTTAGCGGGGGGTCCCTACAATGAGCAGTTCTTC. This sequence encodes CASSLAGGPYNEQFF.

The chain couples TRBV7-9 to TRBJ2-7; the D gene is possibly TRBD2 (6 bases). The CDR3 runs to 14 residues. The V gene lost 3 bases and the J gene lost 0 bases, with 9 bases spanning the gap. In germline, CDR1 is SEHNR, CDR2 FQNEAQ (reference sequence). The CDR3 DNA sequence: TGTGCCAGCAGCTTGGAGGGGAACTCCTACGAGCAGTACTTC. Translation gives CASSLEGNSYEQYF.

The CDR3 is CASSFGGANTEAFF. The DNA of the CDR3 is TGTGCCAGCAGTTTTGGCGGGGCGAACACTGAAGCTTTCTTT. The chain combines TRBV28 with TRBJ1-1; TRBD1 might be the D (5 bases). This CDR3 comprises 14 residues. Germline V CDR1 and CDR2: MDHEN, SYDVKM. V was trimmed by 3 bases and J by 1 base, leaving 9 bases between them. Full variable domain (outside the CDR3, taken from reference TRBV28 and TRBJ1-1): DVKVTQSSRYLVKRTGEKVFLECVQDMDHENMFWYRQDPGLGLRLIYFSYDVKMKEKGDIPEGYSVSREKKERFSLILESASTNQTSMYLCASSFGGANTEAFFGQGTRLTVV.

This chain connects TRBV28 to TRBJ2-7, with 7 bases matching TRBD1. V shed 6 bases, J shed 2 bases, and the junction held 10 bases outside the gene matches. The CDR3 spans 15 residues. Germline CDR1 reads MDHEN; CDR2 reads SYDVKM. CDR3 region: CASSPPGQRTYEQYV. The CDR3, as DNA: TGTGCCAGCAGCCCTCCGGGACAGCGAACCTACGAGCAGTACGTC.

The chain recombines TRBV4-3 with TRBJ1-2, with D unresolved. Germline values: CDR1 LGHNA, CDR2 YSLEER. V was pared by 4 bases and J by 4 bases, with 16 bases between. The CDR3 is made up of 15 amino acids. CDR3 in DNA: TGCGCCAGCAGCCCCCGATACTCGGCAGGCTATGGCTACACCTTC. Amino acid sequence: CASSPRYSAGYGYTF.

This clone has a single count. The J gene is TRBJ1-4, the V gene TRBV2; D unresolved. Germline V CDR1 and CDR2: SNHLY, FYNNEI. The V gene lost 7 bases and the J gene lost 0 bases, with 12 bases spanning the gap. CDR3 size: 15 residues. This chain's CDR3 is CASNPGGTTNEKLFF. In DNA form, the CDR3 reads TGTGCCAGCAACCCAGGAGGGACAACTAATGAAAAACTGTTTTTT.

About this clone itself: At one boundary the junction diverges from the germline segment, which might be a read error. The chain uses TRBV5-4 and TRBJ1-1, with a tentative D call TRBD1 (6 bases). The CDR3 sequence is 15 residues long. The germline V gene encodes CDR1 SGHNT and CDR2 YYREEE (reference sequence). The CDR3 region is CASSLAAGQNSEAFF. CDR3 sequence (DNA): TGTGCCAGCAGCTTGGCCGCTGGACAGAACAGTGAAGCTTTCTTT.

This sequence joins TRBV7-2 and TRBJ1-1; possible D gene TRBD1, 6 bases. The V gene lost 0 bases and the J gene lost 0 bases, with 8 bases spanning the gap. Germline CDR1 and CDR2: SGHTA and FQGNSA. This CDR3 spans 15 amino acids. DNA for the CDR3: TGTGCCAGCAGCTTAGCCGGGACACTGAACACTGAAGCTTTCTTT. It specifies CASSLAGTLNTEAFF.

The V and J genes are TRBV6-1 and TRBJ1-6; D is uncertain. V lost 7 bases, J lost 0 bases, and 4 bases lay in between. The CDR3 totals 13 residues. The V gene's germline CDR1 is MNHNS and CDR2 SASEGT. CDR3: CASINSYNSPLHF. The DNA for the CDR3 is TGTGCCAGCATCAACTCCTATAATTCACCCCTCCACTTT.

This rearrangement joins TRBV4-1 to TRBJ1-3, with D perhaps matching TRBD1 (5 bases). V lost 0 bases and J lost 9, with 9 bases in between. The V gene's germline CDR1 is MGHRA and CDR2 YSYEKL. This CDR3 comprises 13 residues. For the CDR3, the DNA is TGCGCCAGCAGCCAAGATGGGGCTGGCACCATATATTTT. It translates to CASSQDGAGTIYF.

V and J are TRBV7-2 and TRBJ2-6; D perhaps matches TRBD1 (6 bases). With 5 bases removed from V and 4 bases from J, the gap between germline ends came to 12 bases. In germline, CDR1 is SGHTA, CDR2 FQGNSA. The CDR3 has 15 amino acids. The CDR3: CASSRRGYGANVLTF. Here the CDR3 DNA reads TGTGCCAGCAGCCGCAGGGGCTACGGGGCCAACGTCCTGACTTTC. Looking up the rest from reference TRBV7-2 and TRBJ2-6 gives the full variable domain: GAGVSQSPSNKVTEKGKDVELRCDPISGHTALYWYRQSLGQGLEFLIYFQGNSAPDKSGLPSDRFSAERTGGSVSTLTIQRTQQEDSAVYLCASSRRGYGANVLTFGAGSRLTVL.

The chain carries TRBV27 and TRBJ2-3; a possible D gene is TRBD1 (5 bases). CDR3 size: 16 residues. Germline V gives CDR1 MNHEY, CDR2 SMNVEV (reference sequence). Deletions cut 1 base from V and 2 bases from J, with 13 bases between. The CDR3 DNA reads TGTGCCAGCAGTTTATACGCCGGACACAACACAGATACGCAGTATTTT. This gives the protein CASSLYAGHNTDTQYF.

This chain links TRBV10-3 with TRBJ2-7; the match to TRBD1 covers 11 bases. Looked up from germline, CDR1 is ENHRY and CDR2 is SYGVKD. The CDR3 has 15 amino acids. The V and J ends lost 4 bases and 6 bases, in that order; junction bases with no gene match: 8. The CDR3: CAISVGQGGLSEQYV. In nucleotides, the CDR3 is TGTGCCATCAGTGTGGGACAGGGGGGCTTGAGCGAGCAGTACGTC.

Regarding this clone: Given a much more abundant clone one base away, this may be a read error. This rearrangement joins TRBV4-2 to TRBJ1-1, with 7 bases matching TRBD1. The germline CDR1 and CDR2 sequences are LGHNA and YNFKEQ. V lost 1 base and J lost 5; bases outside the gene matches: 7. The CDR3 runs 15 residues. The CDR3 DNA follows: TGTGCCAGCAGCCAAGGGTACAGGGGAAGGACTGAAGCTTTCTTT. This encodes CASSQGYRGRTEAFF.

The gene calls are TRBV7-9 and TRBJ1-3, with a possible D match to TRBD1 (5 bases). The CDR3 length is 12 residues. Germline lookup yields CDR1 SEHNR and CDR2 FQNEAQ (reference sequence). Trimming removed 5 bases at V and 7 bases at J, with 9 bases between. The DNA for the CDR3 is TGTGCCAGCAGCGGGGGGATCAACACCATATATTTT. This gives the protein CASSGGINTIYF.

The CDR3 loop reads CSGGDPASTDTQYF. Written as DNA, the CDR3 is TGCAGCGGGGGAGACCCAGCAAGCACAGATACGCAGTATTTT. The V gene is TRBV29-1, the J gene TRBJ2-3; weak D call: TRBD2 (5 bases). This CDR3 has 14 amino acids. V was trimmed by 7 bases and J by 0 bases, leaving 14 bases between them. CDR1 and CDR2 from the germline V gene are SQVTM and ANQGSEA.

This sequence joins TRBV5-4 and TRBJ2-7; tentative D call: TRBD1 (5 bases). Germline V gene sequence: CDR1 SGHNT, CDR2 YYREEE (reference sequence). V lost 2 bases to trimming and J lost 0 bases, with 12 bases between them. This CDR3 has 15 amino acids. This CDR3 reads CASSFRSGRSYEQYF. For the CDR3, the DNA is TGTGCCAGCAGCTTCAGGTCAGGGCGCTCCTACGAGCAGTACTTC.

In DNA form, the CDR3 reads TGTGCCAGCAGCCCCACCCAGACAGGGTTGAATAATTCACCCCTCCACTTT. This encodes CASSPTQTGLNNSPLHF. The rearrangement uses TRBV7-6 and TRBJ1-6, with 7 bases lining up with TRBD1. CDR3 length: 17 residues. CDR1 is SGHVS, CDR2 FNYEAQ, per germline. V dropped 5 bases and J dropped 5; count of bases not matched to a gene: 12.

This chain joins TRBV29-1 and TRBJ1-1; weak D call: TRBD1 (5 bases). This CDR3 contains 12 residues. V was shortened by 4 bases and J by 10 bases, with 16 bases between the two germline ends. Germline V gives CDR1 SQVTM, CDR2 ANQGSEA. CDR3 nucleotides: TGCAGCGTTGTCGAGGGCGGCGGGACAGCTTTCTTT. Its translation: CSVVEGGGTAFF. Together with reference TRBV29-1 and TRBJ1-1, the CDR3 gives the full variable domain: SAVISQKPSRDICQRGTSLTIQCQVDSQVTMMFWYRQQPGQSLTLIATANQGSEATYESGFVIDKFPISRPNLTFSTLTVSNMSPEDSSIYLCSVVEGGGTAFFGQGTRLTVV.

The chain recombines TRBV2 with TRBJ1-5, with D unresolved. With 5 bases removed from V and 3 bases from J, the gap between germline ends came to 11 bases. The CDR3 is 14 amino acids. Looked up from germline, CDR1 is SNHLY and CDR2 is FYNNEI. CDR3 sequence: CASSSPGFNQPQHF. The CDR3 DNA reads as TGTGCCAGCAGTTCCCCCGGTTTCAATCAGCCCCAGCATTTT.

The rearrangement uses TRBV28 and TRBJ2-1; 7 nucleotides match TRBD1. Germline-derived CDR1 and CDR2 are MDHEN and SYDVKM. J was trimmed by 6 bases and V by 10 bases; bases with no gene match: 9. The CDR3 consists of 13 residues. The DNA for the CDR3 is TGTGCCACCCAGACCGGGACAGTCAATGAGCAGTTCTTC. Translating gives CATQTGTVNEQFF.

The V call is TRBV7-9, the J call TRBJ2-7; 8 positions match TRBD1. The CDR3 sequence is 12 residues long. Germline CDR1 reads SEHNR; CDR2 reads FQNEAQ (reference sequence). V was pared by 4 bases and J by 6 bases, with 2 bases of the junction left unmatched. CDR3 loop: CASSSDRGEQYF. In DNA, the CDR3 is TGTGCCAGCAGCTCCGACAGGGGCGAGCAGTACTTC.